A selection of T cell receptor beta chains follows, all from one sample in a study of blood T cell repertoires in COVID-19. Produced via immunoSEQ multiplex PCR; TCRdb's table is partial and in-frame only. Of approximately 380,000 clones listed, about 89% were seen once; the top ten hold about 0.78%. Sequenced sample: PBMCs or T cells enriched from blood (not recorded which). Source of these receptors: a middle-aged woman who had been exposed to COVID-19. Each CDR3 is given with its conserved first and last residue. Each record gives: clone size, V gene, D gene, J gene, CDR3 protein, CDR3 DNA. A D gene is named only where the DNA matches it firmly. Clone sizes are given selectively: once, few, many, or a class where the clone is expanded.

clone size: .
V gene: TRBV18
D gene: .
J gene: TRBJ1-2
CDR3 protein: CASSSGDGYGYTF
CDR3 DNA: TGTGCCAGCTCCTCAGGGGATGGCTATGGCTACACCTTC

clone size: once
V gene: TRBV18
D gene: .
J gene: TRBJ1-1
CDR3 protein: CASSPSGSTEAFF
CDR3 DNA: TGTGCCAGCTCACCGTCGGGGTCCACTGAAGCTTTCTTT

clone size: .
V gene: TRBV7-9
D gene: TRBD1
J gene: TRBJ1-2
CDR3 protein: CASSLGLTGESYTF
CDR3 DNA: TGTGCCAGCAGCTTAGGACTTACAGGGGAGAGCTACACCTTC

clone size: few
V gene: TRBV27
D gene: .
J gene: TRBJ1-4
CDR3 protein: CASTGGHYEKLFF
CDR3 DNA: TGTGCCAGCACGGGCGGACACTATGAAAAACTGTTTTTT

clone size: .
V gene: TRBV6-5
D gene: .
J gene: TRBJ2-7
CDR3 protein: CASSYSYSYEQYF
CDR3 DNA: TGTGCCAGCAGTTACTCGTACTCCTACGAGCAGTACTTC

clone size: once
V gene: TRBV19
D gene: TRBD2
J gene: TRBJ2-2
CDR3 protein: CASTPGLAGGSTGELFF
CDR3 DNA: TGTGCCAGTACTCCGGGACTAGCGGGAGGGAGCACCGGGGAGCTGTTTTTT

clone size: few
V gene: TRBV5-6
D gene: .
J gene: TRBJ1-4
CDR3 protein: CASSSRTVEKLFF
CDR3 DNA: TGTGCCAGCAGCTCCCGCACGGTCGAAAAACTGTTTTTT

clone size: .
V gene: TRBV9
D gene: .
J gene: TRBJ1-2
CDR3 protein: CASSAGGGYGYTF
CDR3 DNA: TGTGCCAGCAGCGCCGGTGGGGGGTACGGCTACACCTTC

clone size: .
V gene: TRBV7-2
D gene: .
J gene: TRBJ1-1
CDR3 protein: CASSDPGTPKGTEAFF
CDR3 DNA: TGTGCCAGCAGCGACCCCGGGACACCAAAAGGCACTGAAGCTTTCTTT

clone size: .
V gene: TRBV7-9
D gene: .
J gene: TRBJ1-1
CDR3 protein: CASSLLTENTEAFF
CDR3 DNA: TGTGCCAGCAGCTTACTAACAGAGAACACTGAAGCTTTCTTT

clone size: .
V gene: TRBV19
D gene: TRBD1
J gene: TRBJ2-2
CDR3 protein: CASSIDRGPGELFF
CDR3 DNA: TGTGCCAGTAGTATAGACAGGGGGCCCGGGGAGCTGTTTTTT

clone size: .
V gene: TRBV27
D gene: .
J gene: TRBJ1-1
CDR3 protein: CASRSGNEAFF
CDR3 DNA: TGTGCCAGCCGTTCAGGGAATGAAGCTTTCTTT

clone size: .
V gene: TRBV7-9
D gene: TRBD1
J gene: TRBJ2-3
CDR3 protein: CASSLGQGMGDTQYF
CDR3 DNA: TGTGCCAGCAGCTTAGGACAGGGAATGGGAGATACGCAGTATTTT

clone size: once
V gene: TRBV15
D gene: .
J gene: TRBJ1-6
CDR3 protein: CATRPTGNSYNSPLHF
CDR3 DNA: TGTGCCACCAGACCCACAGGGAACTCCTATAATTCACCCCTCCACTTT

clone size: .
V gene: TRBV30
D gene: TRBD2
J gene: TRBJ2-3
CDR3 protein: CAWSRASGRTDTQYF
CDR3 DNA: TGTGCCTGGAGTCGGGCTAGCGGGAGGACAGATACGCAGTATTTT

clone size: .
V gene: TRBV28
D gene: TRBD1
J gene: TRBJ2-2
CDR3 protein: CASRRQGTTGELFF
CDR3 DNA: TGTGCCAGCAGAAGACAGGGTACAACCGGGGAGCTGTTTTTT

clone size: .
V gene: TRBV14
D gene: .
J gene: TRBJ2-5
CDR3 protein: CASSPSGKTQYF
CDR3 DNA: TGTGCCAGCAGCCCCTCGGGAAAGACCCAGTACTTC

clone size: .
V gene: TRBV5-1
D gene: .
J gene: TRBJ1-2
CDR3 protein: CASSSLGPEGYTF
CDR3 DNA: TGCGCCAGCAGCTCCCTGGGGCCCGAAGGCTACACCTTC

clone size: few
V gene: TRBV2
D gene: .
J gene: TRBJ2-1
CDR3 protein: CASSDAVYNEQFF
CDR3 DNA: TGTGCCAGCAGTGATGCGGTGTACAATGAGCAGTTCTTC

clone size: .
V gene: TRBV5-1
D gene: TRBD1
J gene: TRBJ1-4
CDR3 protein: CASSLPDRVSEKLFF
CDR3 DNA: TGCGCCAGCAGCTTACCCGACAGGGTGAGTGAAAAACTGTTTTTT

clone size: few
V gene: TRBV27
D gene: TRBD1
J gene: TRBJ2-7
CDR3 protein: CASSSDRGPYEQYF
CDR3 DNA: TGTGCCAGCAGTTCGGACAGGGGGCCGTACGAGCAGTACTTC

clone size: .
V gene: TRBV2
D gene: .
J gene: TRBJ2-7
CDR3 protein: CASSIGTIYEQYF
CDR3 DNA: TGTGCCAGCAGTATTGGGACAATCTACGAGCAGTACTTC

clone size: many
V gene: TRBV19
D gene: .
J gene: TRBJ1-6
CDR3 protein: CASSFRHTYNSPLHF
CDR3 DNA: TGTGCCAGTAGTTTTCGACACACCTATAATTCACCCCTCCACTTT

clone size: .
V gene: TRBV7-9
D gene: TRBD2
J gene: TRBJ2-5
CDR3 protein: CASSHPLGGGKETQYF
CDR3 DNA: TGTGCCAGCAGCCATCCCCTTGGCGGGGGAAAGGAGACCCAGTACTTC

clone size: once
V gene: TRBV20-1
D gene: .
J gene: TRBJ1-2
CDR3 protein: CSASNALSGGYTF
CDR3 DNA: TGCAGTGCTAGTAACGCACTATCGGGAGGCTACACCTTC

clone size: .
V gene: TRBV24-1
D gene: .
J gene: TRBJ2-1
CDR3 protein: CATSEAGFSYNEQFF
CDR3 DNA: TGTGCCACCAGTGAGGCGGGATTCTCCTACAATGAGCAGTTCTTC

clone size: once
V gene: TRBV30
D gene: .
J gene: TRBJ1-6
CDR3 protein: CAWSLESNSPLHF
CDR3 DNA: TGTGCCTGGAGTCTTGAGAGCAATTCACCCCTCCACTTT

clone size: .
V gene: TRBV7-3
D gene: TRBD2
J gene: TRBJ2-1
CDR3 protein: CASSQALAGGRNEQFF
CDR3 DNA: TGTGCCAGCAGCCAAGCACTAGCGGGAGGACGGAATGAGCAGTTCTTC